These 25 T cell receptor beta chains were sequenced from one sample in a study of shared clonotypes between healthy human individuals. Generated by immunoSEQ multiplex PCR, the TCRdb table keeps only in-frame clones and is missing some. The sample lists over 1.4 million clones, roughly 96% occurring once. Sequencing was done on a sample of naive CD4+ T cells sorted from blood. Subset noted: CD45RA+ positively selected. These receptors were taken from a man between 25 and 39 years old in good health.

The J gene is TRBJ2-7, the V gene TRBV7-9; 11 nucleotides match TRBD1. Per germline, CDR1 SEHNR and CDR2 FQNEAQ (reference sequence). With V trimmed by 11 bases and J by 7 bases, 10 bases remained unmatched. CDR3 length equals 13 residues. The CDR3 loop is CAGQGAAALEQYF. CDR3 DNA: TGTGCCGGACAGGGGGCGGCGGCGTTGGAGCAGTACTTC.

This chain uses TRBV5-1 with TRBJ1-1; 7 bases map to TRBD1. The CDR3 covers 14 residues. With V trimmed by 2 bases and J by 0 bases, 1 base remained unmatched. In germline, CDR1 is SGHRS, CDR2 YFSETQ. CDR3 protein: CASSFGTVNTEAFF. In nucleotides, the CDR3 is TGCGCCAGCAGCTTCGGGACAGTGAACACTGAAGCTTTCTTT.

This chain uses TRBV5-4 with TRBJ2-7, with no clear D. Per germline, CDR1 SGHNT and CDR2 YYREEE (reference sequence). V was cut by 4 bases and J by 0 bases, with 8 bases left in between. CDR3 length: 13 amino acids. CDR3 in amino acids: CASSRKGSYEQYF. In nucleotides, the CDR3 is TGTGCCAGCAGCAGAAAGGGCTCCTACGAGCAGTACTTC.

The J gene is TRBJ2-5, the V gene TRBV10-1, with 7 bases aligning to TRBD2. The CDR3 loop spans 16 amino acids. Trimming took 4 bases from V and 0 from J; bases not matched to a gene: 8. The V gene's germline CDR1 is WNHNN and CDR2 SYGVQD (reference sequence). The chain's CDR3 is CASSGYPSGNQETQYF. The CDR3 nucleotides read TGCGCCAGCAGTGGATATCCTAGCGGTAACCAAGAGACCCAGTACTTC.

The chain recombines TRBV5-1 with TRBJ2-1; possible D gene TRBD2, 6 bases. Trimming took off 2 bases at V and 7 bases at J, with 16 bases between the two ends. From germline, CDR1 is SGHRS and CDR2 YFSETQ. The CDR3 runs to 15 residues. This chain's CDR3 is CASSFGASETNEQFF. The CDR3 DNA is TGCGCCAGCAGCTTTGGGGCTAGCGAGACAAATGAGCAGTTCTTC.

In this sample, this clone turned up once. The chain employs TRBV18 and TRBJ2-1; 11 nucleotides agree with TRBD1. CDR3 size: 15 residues. Trimming cost V 4 bases and J 3 bases; bases outside gene matches: 2. CDR1 KGHSH and CDR2 LQKENI come from the germline V gene. For the CDR3, the DNA is TGTGCCAGCTCACTAGGGACAGGGGGCTACAATGAGCAGTTCTTC. This encodes CASSLGTGGYNEQFF.

The chain links TRBV6-5 to TRBJ1-5, with a weak D call TRBD1 (6 bases). Germline values: CDR1 MNHEY, CDR2 SVGAGI. This CDR3 spans 14 amino acids. Between the trimmed V and J ends, which lost 6 bases and 5 bases, there was a span of 14 bases. The DNA for the CDR3 is TGTGCCAGCAGCACCGGGACAACTCATCAGCCCCAGCATTTT. Its translation is CASSTGTTHQPQHF.

The chain recombines TRBV5-5 with TRBJ1-1, with D perhaps TRBD1 (5 bases). Germline V gives CDR1 SGHKS, CDR2 YYEKEE (reference sequence). V lost 0 bases and J 6 bases, leaving 12 bases between the germline ends. The CDR3 totals 14 residues. Here the CDR3 reads CASSLATVMAEAFF. CDR3 DNA sequence: TGTGCCAGCAGCTTGGCGACAGTCATGGCTGAAGCTTTCTTT.

The V call is TRBV6-6, the J call TRBJ2-7; the D is unclear. CDR1 is MNHNY, CDR2 SVGAGI, per germline (reference sequence). Deletions cut 8 bases from V and 1 base from J, with 9 bases between. This CDR3 is 12 amino acids long. The CDR3 DNA sequence: TGTGCCAGCGGCGGTATTTCCTACGAGCAGTACTTC. Its protein product is CASGGISYEQYF.

This clone was counted once. The rearrangement uses TRBV10-3 and TRBJ2-3; 12 bases are a match to TRBD2. This CDR3 is 15 amino acids long. With 6 bases clipped from V and 4 bases from J, the junction kept 5 bases outside the gene matches. Germline CDR1 and CDR2: ENHRY and SYGVKD. CDR3 residues: CAISLTSGSADTQYF. The CDR3 DNA reads as TGTGCCATCAGCTTGACTAGCGGGAGCGCAGATACGCAGTATTTT.

About this clone: Other DNA sequences in this sample translate to the same CDR3. The gene calls are TRBV28 and TRBJ1-3; D is undetermined. Germline V CDR1 and CDR2: MDHEN, SYDVKM. This CDR3 is built from 13 residues. Between the trimmed V and J ends, which lost 7 bases and 0 bases, there was a span of 7 bases. Here the CDR3 reads CASTIPSGNTIYF. The CDR3 nucleotides read TGTGCCAGCACCATCCCCTCTGGAAACACCATATATTTT.

The chain uses TRBV18 and TRBJ2-1; maybe TRBD1 (6 bases). This CDR3 spans 18 amino acids. V was cut by 4 bases and J by 7 bases, with 26 bases left in between. Germline V gene sequence: CDR1 KGHSH, CDR2 LQKENI. The CDR3 bases are TGTGCCAGCTCACTCACCCTCGGGGCCGAGGGGGTAAGTAATGAGCAGTTCTTC. It codes for CASSLTLGAEGVSNEQFF.

The chain has TRBV6-1 and TRBJ1-1, with D maybe TRBD1 (5 bases). The CDR3 runs 13 residues. Germline loops: CDR1 MNHNS, CDR2 SASEGT. V was cut by 8 bases and J by 3 bases, with 13 bases left in between. The CDR3 sequence: CASVWGRHTEAFF. CDR3 DNA sequence: TGTGCCAGCGTATGGGGACGGCACACTGAAGCTTTCTTT.

J is TRBJ2-7 and V is TRBV16; D perhaps matches TRBD1 (5 bases). Per the germline V gene, CDR1 is KGHSY and CDR2 is FQNENV. CDR3 size: 16 residues. Trimming stripped 2 bases from V and 5 bases from J, with 19 bases between. The CDR3 DNA sequence: TGTGCCAGCAGCCAACCCCAAAATAGGGGAAGGAACGAGCAGTACTTC. This encodes CASSQPQNRGRNEQYF.

This clone was found once. CDR3 amino acids: CASSKGPSTQTRNYGYTF. The DNA for the CDR3 is TGTGCCAGCAGCAAGGGTCCCTCCACCCAAACGCGTAACTATGGCTACACCTTC. The rearrangement joins TRBV9 to TRBJ1-2, with no clear D. This CDR3 has 18 amino acids. The V and J ends lost 4 bases and 1 base respectively, with 23 bases between them. Germline V CDR1 and CDR2: SGDLS, YYNGEE.

This rearrangement joins TRBV27 to TRBJ2-7, with 13 nucleotides matching TRBD2. Germline V gene data show CDR1 as MNHEY and CDR2 as SMNVEV (reference sequence). Losses at the gene ends were 10 bases for V and 3 bases for J; bases not matched to a gene: 6. The CDR3 consists of 14 residues. CDR3 sequence: CATWTSGSRYEQYF. The CDR3 nucleotides read TGTGCCACCTGGACTAGCGGGAGTCGCTACGAGCAGTACTTC.

The CDR3 spells CASSEAPGGPGDTQYF. CDR3 DNA sequence: TGTGCCAGCAGTGAAGCACCGGGAGGGCCTGGAGATACGCAGTATTTT. The genes are TRBV6-1 and TRBJ2-3; 8 bases are a match to TRBD2. This CDR3 is built from 16 residues. CDR1 and CDR2 from the germline V gene are MNHNS and SASEGT. Losses at the gene ends were 0 bases for V and 5 bases for J; bases not matched to a gene: 7.

The chain is built from TRBV7-2 and TRBJ2-7; weak D call: TRBD2 (5 bases). With 5 bases removed from V and 3 bases from J, the gap between germline ends came to 8 bases. The germline gives CDR1 SGHTA, CDR2 FQGNSA. The length of the CDR3 is 12 residues. This CDR3 is CASSQLVYEQYF. The CDR3 bases are TGTGCCAGCAGCCAACTAGTCTACGAGCAGTACTTC.

The chain joins TRBV28 to TRBJ1-1, with D perhaps TRBD1 (6 bases). Germline-derived CDR1 and CDR2 are MDHEN and SYDVKM. Trimming shortened V by 6 bases and J by 0 bases, and 11 bases separated the two germline ends. The CDR3 has 14 residues. CDR3 nucleotides: TGTGCCAGCAGCCCCGGGGGCTTGAACACTGAAGCTTTCTTT. Amino acid sequence: CASSPGGLNTEAFF.

The chain combines TRBV7-9 with TRBJ2-7; the D gene is possibly TRBD1 (6 bases). Germline assignment: CDR1 SEHNR and CDR2 FQNEAQ (reference sequence). The CDR3 covers 14 residues. The V and J ends lost 2 bases and 6 bases respectively, with 14 bases between them. As DNA, the CDR3 is TGTGCCAGCAGCTTAACACAGGGTGGTAGCGAGCAGTACTTC. Protein: CASSLTQGGSEQYF.

V is TRBV7-3 and J is TRBJ2-3; the D gene is possibly TRBD2 (6 bases). Deletions cut 5 bases from V and 5 bases from J, with 11 bases between. The CDR3 runs to 13 residues. Germline CDR1 and CDR2: SGHTA and FQGTGA. CDR3 in amino acids: CASSTRGLDTQYF. CDR3 DNA sequence: TGTGCCAGCAGCACCCGGGGACTAGATACGCAGTATTTT.

This chain links TRBV12-5 with TRBJ2-2, with TRBD2 matching over 12 bases. J gave up 1 base and V 0 bases, and 9 bases lay outside the gene matches. Germline values: CDR1 LGHNT, CDR2 FRNRAP. This CDR3 contains 20 residues. The DNA for the CDR3 is TGTGCTAGTGGTTTGGTACCACTAGCGGGAGGCTCTGGGAACACCGGGGAGCTGTTTTTT. Its protein product is CASGLVPLAGGSGNTGELFF.

This clone was picked up one time. This chain joins TRBV15 and TRBJ2-7; D is ambiguous. Trimming stripped 1 base from V and 5 bases from J, with 12 bases between. Germline loops: CDR1 LNHNV, CDR2 YYDKDF (reference sequence). There are 14 residues in the CDR3. This CDR3 is CATSRGGPSDEQYF. The CDR3 bases are TGTGCCACCAGCAGAGGAGGACCGTCCGACGAGCAGTACTTC.

The chain uses TRBV13 and TRBJ2-7; 7 bases are a match to TRBD1. CDR3 size: 13 residues. The ends lost 4 bases at V and 5 bases at J; junction bases unmatched: 5. Germline V gene lookup returns CDR1 PRHDT and CDR2 FYEKMQ (reference sequence). The CDR3 spells CASSSGQDNEQYF. The CDR3 bases are TGTGCCAGCAGCTCCGGACAGGACAACGAGCAGTACTTC. Drawing the rest from reference TRBV13 and TRBJ2-7, the complete variable domain is AAGVIQSPRHLIKEKRETATLKCYPIPRHDTVYWYQQGPGQDPQFLISFYEKMQSDKGSIPDRFSAQQFSDYHSELNMSSLELGDSALYFCASSSGQDNEQYFGPGTRLTVT.

This chain connects TRBV15 to TRBJ1-5, with no clear D. Germline-derived CDR1 and CDR2 are LNHNV and YYDKDF (reference sequence). The CDR3 has 14 amino acids. Trimming left V 0 bases short and J 5 bases short, with 8 bases between. CDR3 nucleotide sequence: TGTGCCACCAGCAGAGATGGCGGCCATCAGCCCCAGCATTTT. This gives the protein CATSRDGGHQPQHF.